This T cell receptor beta chain came from a study of shared clonotypes between healthy human individuals. The CDR3 contains 15 residues. CDR1 is SGHAT and CDR2 is FQDESV in the germline V gene (reference sequence). Trimming cost V 3 bases and J 8 bases; bases outside gene matches: 8. Profiled with immunoSEQ multiplex PCR; TCRdb holds only in-frame clones, not every one. The sample yields a few million clones, 85% to 95% seen once. The receptor comes from a man aged 18 to 30 in good health. Some clones in this sample may be carry-over from other donors' samples. Sequenced input: naive CD4+ T cells from PBMCs. The subset was: CD45RA+ positively selected. The gene calls are TRBV11-1 and TRBJ2-1, with TRBD2 identical over 9 bases. The CDR3 bases are TGTGCCAGCAGCTTTACGGCGGGAGGGAGCGATGAGCAGTTCTTC. It encodes CASSFTAGGSDEQFF.